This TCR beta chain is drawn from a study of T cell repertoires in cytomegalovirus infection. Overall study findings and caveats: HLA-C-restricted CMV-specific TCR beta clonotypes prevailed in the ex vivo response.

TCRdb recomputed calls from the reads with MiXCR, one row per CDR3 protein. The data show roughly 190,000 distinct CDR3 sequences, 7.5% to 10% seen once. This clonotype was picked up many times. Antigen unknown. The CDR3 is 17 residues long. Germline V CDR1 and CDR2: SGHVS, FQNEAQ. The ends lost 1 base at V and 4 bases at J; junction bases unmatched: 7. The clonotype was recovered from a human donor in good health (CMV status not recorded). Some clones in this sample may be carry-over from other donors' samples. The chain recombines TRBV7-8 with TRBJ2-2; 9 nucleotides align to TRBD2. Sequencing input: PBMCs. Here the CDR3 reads CASSLDGGGALTGELFF. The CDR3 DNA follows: TGTGCCAGCAGCTTAGACGGCGGGGGGGCTCTCACCGGGGAGCTGTTTTTT.